Presented here are 3 T cell receptor beta chains from one specimen sequenced in a study of blood T cell repertoires in COVID-19. TCRdb keeps only in-frame clones here, not all; method: immunoSEQ multiplex PCR. The sample carries 200,000 to 250,000 clones, approximately 78% recorded once. Specimen: peripheral blood. Receptor source: a woman in her 70s with COVID-19, enrolled during active disease.

This chain uses TRBV5-1 with TRBJ2-7; TRBD2 agrees at 12 bases. The germline CDR1 and CDR2 sequences are SGHRS and YFSETQ. V was pared by 0 bases and J by 7 bases, with 8 bases of the junction left unmatched. The CDR3 contains 16 residues. CDR3 DNA: TGCGCCAGCAGCTTGGAACTAGCGGGAGGCTTAAGGGAGCAGTACTTC. As protein: CASSLELAGGLREQYF.

The rearrangement links TRBV19 to TRBJ2-7; 8 bases line up with TRBD2. The CDR3 totals 18 residues. V shed 3 bases, J shed 1 base, and the junction held 14 bases outside the gene matches. CDR1 LNHDA and CDR2 SQIVND come from the germline V gene (reference sequence). CDR3: CASSITGTSGPQSYEQYF. The CDR3 DNA sequence: TGTGCCAGTAGTATCACGGGCACTAGCGGACCTCAATCCTACGAGCAGTACTTC.

The rearrangement uses TRBV30 and TRBJ1-3, with D perhaps TRBD1 (6 bases). The CDR3 loop spans 12 amino acids. The V gene's germline CDR1 is GTSNPN and CDR2 SVGIG (reference sequence). The germline V and J ends were trimmed by 5 bases and 4 bases, with 9 bases remaining between them. As DNA, the CDR3 is TGTGCCTGGCAGGGGATGGGAAACACCATATATTTT. This encodes CAWQGMGNTIYF.